A selection of T cell receptor beta chains follows, all from one sample in a study of cytomegalovirus exposure and HLA in healthy donors. The data were produced by immunoSEQ multiplex PCR, yet TCRdb's version contains in-frame clones alone and is incomplete. Of approximately 190,000 clones in the sample, over 60% were seen once. Source material: PBMCs. The receptors originated from a woman aged 25-40 years in good health and CMV-seropositive. Each CDR3 is given with its conserved first and last residue. The D gene is left open where the match is weak. Size tells how often a clone was seen (once, few, many) or the class of an expanded clone, and some rows leave it out.

cdr3_nt: TGTGCCAGCAGCGACTGGCAGGGTGATGGCTACACCTTC; cdr3_aa: CASSDWQGDGYTF; v_call: TRBV14; j_call: TRBJ1-2; clone_size: -; d_call: -
cdr3_nt: TGTGCCAGCAGTCCGGACAGGGGGCTTGGCTACACCTTC; cdr3_aa: CASSPDRGLGYTF; v_call: TRBV27; j_call: TRBJ1-2; clone_size: -; d_call: TRBD1
cdr3_nt: TGTGCCAGCAGCTTGGGGCAGGGGTTGAACACCATATATTTT; cdr3_aa: CASSLGQGLNTIYF; v_call: TRBV5-4; j_call: TRBJ1-3; clone_size: -; d_call: -
cdr3_nt: TGTGCCAGCAAGTTACCCACAGGGGGCGGAGAGACCCAGTACTTC; cdr3_aa: CASKLPTGGGETQYF; v_call: TRBV6-6; j_call: TRBJ2-5; clone_size: -; d_call: TRBD1
cdr3_nt: TGCGCCAGCAGCCAAGTAACGGGGGATCAGCCCCAGCATTTT; cdr3_aa: CASSQVTGDQPQHF; v_call: TRBV4-3; j_call: TRBJ1-5; clone_size: -; d_call: -
cdr3_nt: TGTGCCAGCAGCTTATCGAGGGTGCCTGGCTACACCTTC; cdr3_aa: CASSLSRVPGYTF; v_call: TRBV7-2; j_call: TRBJ1-2; clone_size: -; d_call: -
cdr3_nt: TGTGCCAGCACCCCGGGGTCTAGCACAGATACGCAGTATTTT; cdr3_aa: CASTPGSSTDTQYF; v_call: TRBV7-9; j_call: TRBJ2-3; clone_size: few; d_call: -
cdr3_nt: TGTGCCAGCAGTGGCCCCCCCAGGGCAGGTGGCTACACCTTC; cdr3_aa: CASSGPPRAGGYTF; v_call: TRBV6-6; j_call: TRBJ1-2; clone_size: -; d_call: -
cdr3_nt: TGTGCCAGCAGCCTCCACAGGGTGGGGAACACTGAAGCTTTCTTT; cdr3_aa: CASSLHRVGNTEAFF; v_call: TRBV7-9; j_call: TRBJ1-1; clone_size: -; d_call: -
cdr3_nt: TGTGCCAGCTCACCCGAACAGGGTTCCACTGAAGCTTTCTTT; cdr3_aa: CASSPEQGSTEAFF; v_call: TRBV18; j_call: TRBJ1-1; clone_size: -; d_call: -
cdr3_nt: TGTGCCAGCAGTAGAGGACAGGGGAGAAGCTCCTACGAGCAGTACTTC; cdr3_aa: CASSRGQGRSSYEQYF; v_call: TRBV27; j_call: TRBJ2-7; clone_size: -; d_call: TRBD1
cdr3_nt: TGCAGCGTTGGGAGGGGGGGCACTGAAGCTTTCTTT; cdr3_aa: CSVGRGGTEAFF; v_call: TRBV29-1; j_call: TRBJ1-1; clone_size: -; d_call: -
cdr3_nt: TGTGCCATCAGTGAGACGAGGACAGGGAACACTGAAGCTTTCTTT; cdr3_aa: CAISETRTGNTEAFF; v_call: TRBV10-3; j_call: TRBJ1-1; clone_size: -; d_call: TRBD1
cdr3_nt: TGTGCCAGCAGCTTTACCCAGATTATCACTGAAGCTTTCTTT; cdr3_aa: CASSFTQIITEAFF; v_call: TRBV7-2; j_call: TRBJ1-1; clone_size: -; d_call: -
cdr3_nt: TGTGCCAGCAGCTTGGAGACAGGGCTAAACATTCAGTACTTC; cdr3_aa: CASSLETGLNIQYF; v_call: TRBV5-6; j_call: TRBJ2-4; clone_size: -; d_call: TRBD1
cdr3_nt: TGTGCCAGCTCACCAGTTACTTTGGAGGGCTTGGCGGCAGATACGCAGTATTTT; cdr3_aa: CASSPVTLEGLAADTQYF; v_call: TRBV18; j_call: TRBJ2-3; clone_size: -; d_call: -
cdr3_nt: TGCGCCAGCAGCCAAGAAGCTAGATTACAAGAGACCCAGTACTTC; cdr3_aa: CASSQEARLQETQYF; v_call: TRBV4-1; j_call: TRBJ2-5; clone_size: -; d_call: -
cdr3_nt: TGTGCCAGCAACAGACTAGCCCGTGGTGTAGAGACCCAGTACTTC; cdr3_aa: CASNRLARGVETQYF; v_call: TRBV2; j_call: TRBJ2-5; clone_size: -; d_call: TRBD2
cdr3_nt: TGTGCCAGCAGCTCCATCGGTTGGGGCGCGACCGGGGAGCTGTTTTTT; cdr3_aa: CASSSIGWGATGELFF; v_call: TRBV7-9; j_call: TRBJ2-2; clone_size: -; d_call: -
cdr3_nt: TGTGCCAGCAGCCCCTCTAGCGGGGTTACTAGCACAGATACGCAGTATTTT; cdr3_aa: CASSPSSGVTSTDTQYF; v_call: TRBV7-2; j_call: TRBJ2-3; clone_size: -; d_call: TRBD2
cdr3_nt: TGCGCCAGCAGCTTGTTTCCGGGGGGGGCAGAGACCCAGTACTTC; cdr3_aa: CASSLFPGGAETQYF; v_call: TRBV5-1; j_call: TRBJ2-5; clone_size: -; d_call: TRBD2
cdr3_nt: TGCAGTGCCAGCAGGGGAAGTGAGCAGTATTTT; cdr3_aa: CSASRGSEQYF; v_call: TRBV20-1; j_call: TRBJ2-3; clone_size: -; d_call: -
cdr3_nt: TGTGCCAGCAGTTGGGGGGGGCGGTGGAACACTGAAGCTTTCTTT; cdr3_aa: CASSWGGRWNTEAFF; v_call: TRBV6-5; j_call: TRBJ1-1; clone_size: once; d_call: -
cdr3_nt: TGTGCCAGCAGTGCTCCGGGACTAGTTTATGGTGAGCAGTTCTTC; cdr3_aa: CASSAPGLVYGEQFF; v_call: TRBV6-5; j_call: TRBJ2-1; clone_size: -; d_call: TRBD2
cdr3_nt: TGTGCCAGCAGTAATATACAACGCGGGGGCTACGAGCAGTACTTC; cdr3_aa: CASSNIQRGGYEQYF; v_call: TRBV7-9; j_call: TRBJ2-7; clone_size: -; d_call: TRBD2
cdr3_nt: TGTGCCAGCAGCGTAGGTCCCGGGGGAGGACTGTTTTTT; cdr3_aa: CASSVGPGGGLFF; v_call: TRBV9; j_call: TRBJ1-4; clone_size: -; d_call: -
cdr3_nt: TGTGCCAGCTGCCCCGGGACACGGGAAAACATTCAGTACTTC; cdr3_aa: CASCPGTRENIQYF; v_call: TRBV18; j_call: TRBJ2-4; clone_size: few; d_call: -
cdr3_nt: TGCGCCAGCAGTGAGACAGGGGGCAATCAGCCCCAGCATTTT; cdr3_aa: CASSETGGNQPQHF; v_call: TRBV10-2; j_call: TRBJ1-5; clone_size: -; d_call: TRBD1
cdr3_nt: TGTGCCAGCAGGTCGACTAGCGGGGGATTGACCCAGTACTTC; cdr3_aa: CASRSTSGGLTQYF; v_call: TRBV6-5; j_call: TRBJ2-5; clone_size: once; d_call: TRBD2
cdr3_nt: TGTGCCTGGAGATACCGGGACAGGGCGGGATATGGCTACACCTTC; cdr3_aa: CAWRYRDRAGYGYTF; v_call: TRBV30; j_call: TRBJ1-2; clone_size: -; d_call: TRBD1
cdr3_nt: TGTGCCAGCAGTATCGGACTAGCGGGAGTAGAAACAGCAGATACGCAGTATTTT; cdr3_aa: CASSIGLAGVETADTQYF; v_call: TRBV4-2; j_call: TRBJ2-3; clone_size: once; d_call: TRBD2
cdr3_nt: TGTGCCAGCACCCCCGCGGGAGGGAATACAGATACGCAGTATTTT; cdr3_aa: CASTPAGGNTDTQYF; v_call: TRBV7-9; j_call: TRBJ2-3; clone_size: -; d_call: TRBD2
cdr3_nt: TGTGCCAGCTCACCACCAGTGGCTAGCGGTGAGCAGTTCTTC; cdr3_aa: CASSPPVASGEQFF; v_call: TRBV18; j_call: TRBJ2-1; clone_size: -; d_call: TRBD2
cdr3_nt: TGTGCCAGCAGCTTTGGTTACAGGGGGCTCGGGGAGCAGTACTTC; cdr3_aa: CASSFGYRGLGEQYF; v_call: TRBV7-2; j_call: TRBJ2-7; clone_size: -; d_call: TRBD1
cdr3_nt: TGTGCCAGCAGTCTAGCGGGAGTGGCTGAGACCCAGTACTTC; cdr3_aa: CASSLAGVAETQYF; v_call: TRBV28; j_call: TRBJ2-5; clone_size: -; d_call: TRBD2
cdr3_nt: TGTGCCAGCAGTGAAAACACCTTCTATGGCTACACCTTC; cdr3_aa: CASSENTFYGYTF; v_call: TRBV6-1; j_call: TRBJ1-2; clone_size: -; d_call: -
cdr3_nt: TGTGCCAGCTCACCTTCAGCGAACGAGCAGTACTTC; cdr3_aa: CASSPSANEQYF; v_call: TRBV18; j_call: TRBJ2-7; clone_size: -; d_call: -
cdr3_nt: TGTGCCTATAAATCGACAGGCGGTAGAACCCAGTACTTC; cdr3_aa: CAYKSTGGRTQYF; v_call: TRBV30; j_call: TRBJ2-5; clone_size: -; d_call: -
cdr3_nt: TGTGCCAGCAGTTATGCGGATACGCAGTATTTT; cdr3_aa: CASSYADTQYF; v_call: TRBV6-5; j_call: TRBJ2-3; clone_size: -; d_call: -
cdr3_nt: TGCGCCAGCAGCCCCCAGGGCAACACTGAAGCTTTCTTT; cdr3_aa: CASSPQGNTEAFF; v_call: TRBV5-1; j_call: TRBJ1-1; clone_size: -; d_call: -
cdr3_nt: TGTGCCAGCAGCTCCGATACAGGGAACGCTTTCTTT; cdr3_aa: CASSSDTGNAFF; v_call: TRBV11-2; j_call: TRBJ1-1; clone_size: -; d_call: -
cdr3_nt: TGTGCCAGCAGCTTTGATATTAGCGAGCAGTACTTC; cdr3_aa: CASSFDISEQYF; v_call: TRBV11-2; j_call: TRBJ2-7; clone_size: -; d_call: -
cdr3_nt: TGCGCCAGCAGCCAAGATTGGGGGGACGAAAAACTGTTTTTT; cdr3_aa: CASSQDWGDEKLFF; v_call: TRBV4-3; j_call: TRBJ1-4; clone_size: once; d_call: -
cdr3_nt: TGCGCCAGCAGCCTCGGGACAGACTATGGCTACACCTTC; cdr3_aa: CASSLGTDYGYTF; v_call: TRBV5-1; j_call: TRBJ1-2; clone_size: -; d_call: TRBD1
cdr3_nt: TGCGCCAGCAGTGGGACCCCCGTAGCGGGGGGGCGGGGAGAGACCCAGTACTTC; cdr3_aa: CASSGTPVAGGRGETQYF; v_call: TRBV10-1; j_call: TRBJ2-5; clone_size: -; d_call: TRBD2
cdr3_nt: TGTGCCAGCAGCTATGAAGCGGGGATAACAGATACGCAGTATTTT; cdr3_aa: CASSYEAGITDTQYF; v_call: TRBV7-2; j_call: TRBJ2-3; clone_size: -; d_call: TRBD2